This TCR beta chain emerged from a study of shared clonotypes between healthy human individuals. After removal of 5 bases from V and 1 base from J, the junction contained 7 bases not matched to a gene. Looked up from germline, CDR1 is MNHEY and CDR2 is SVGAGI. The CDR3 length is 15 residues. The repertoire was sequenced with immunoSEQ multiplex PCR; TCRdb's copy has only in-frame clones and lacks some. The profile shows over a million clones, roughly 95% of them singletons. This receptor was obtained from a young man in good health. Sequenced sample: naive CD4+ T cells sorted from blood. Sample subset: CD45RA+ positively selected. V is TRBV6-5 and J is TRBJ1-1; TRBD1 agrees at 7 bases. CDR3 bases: TGTGCCAGCAGTACCCGGACAGGCCCGAACACTGAAGCTTTCTTT. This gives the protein CASSTRTGPNTEAFF.